The 27 T cell receptor beta chains below come from one sample, sequenced in a study of identical twins. TCRdb reprocessed the 5' RACE reads via MiXCR and lists one record per CDR3 protein. The sample contains 210,000 or so distinct CDR3 sequences, approximately 15% of which appear only once. The sample was also reused in another study, on T cells expressing NK-cell markers.

The source material was CD8+ T cells sorted from blood. The receptors here all came from a woman aged 18-29 years in good health.

This clonotype has at least ten counts. The chain combines TRBV29-1 with TRBJ2-1; 11 nucleotides match TRBD2. The CDR3 sequence is 12 residues long. Germline loops: CDR1 SQVTM, CDR2 ANQGSEA. V lost 7 bases and J lost 9; bases outside the gene matches: 5. The CDR3 here is CSAIAGGPEQFF. The CDR3 coding sequence is TGCAGCGCTATAGCGGGAGGGCCTGAGCAGTTCTTC.

The rearrangement uses TRBV9 and TRBJ1-2; 8 bases are a match to TRBD1. This CDR3 comprises 15 residues. V lost 3 bases and J lost 8; bases outside the gene matches: 12. Germline loops: CDR1 SGDLS, CDR2 YYNGEE. DNA of the CDR3: TGTGCCAGCAGCGCTCGGACAGGGCCCCGAGACGGCTACACCTTC. Protein product: CASSARTGPRDGYTF.

This clonotype came up a few times. The chain is built from TRBV5-1 and TRBJ2-3; 8 bases are shared with TRBD2. Per germline, CDR1 SGHRS and CDR2 YFSETQ. The CDR3 is made up of 18 amino acids. Trimming removed 0 bases from V and 2 bases from J; junction bases left unmatched: 11. Here the CDR3 DNA reads TGCGCCAGCAGCTTGGCCGGGGGGGAGCGGGGGTACACAGATACGCAGTATTTT. Residues: CASSLAGGERGYTDTQYF.

The gene calls are TRBV5-1 and TRBJ2-1; TRBD1 matches at 10 bases. J was trimmed by 9 bases and V by 4 bases; bases with no gene match: 10. The CDR3 loop spans 15 amino acids. Germline CDR1 is SGHRS and CDR2 is YFSETQ. The CDR3 is CASSLTGQGSTEQFF. As DNA, the CDR3 is TGCGCCAGCAGCCTGACGGGACAGGGGAGTACTGAGCAGTTCTTC.

The gene calls are TRBV6-1 and TRBJ1-2; D unclear. The CDR3 loop spans 11 amino acids. V lost 4 bases and J 4 bases, leaving 4 bases between the germline ends. Germline V gene lookup returns CDR1 MNHNS and CDR2 SASEGT. The CDR3 here is CASSVVYGYTF. In nucleotides, the CDR3 is TGTGCCAGCAGTGTCGTCTATGGCTACACCTTC.

The chain combines TRBV6-2 or TRBV6-3 with TRBJ2-5; D assignment may be TRBD1 or TRBD2 (6 bases each). The germline V gene encodes CDR1 MNHEY and CDR2 SVGEGT. Trimming pared 2 bases from V and 4 bases from J, leaving 8 bases between. The CDR3 is 13 amino acids. The DNA for the CDR3 is TGTGCCAGCAGTTACGGGGGGCCAGAGACCCAGTACTTC. It encodes CASSYGGPETQYF.

The V gene is TRBV11-2, the J gene TRBJ2-1; D call uncertain. V was pared by 0 bases and J by 10 bases, with 16 bases between. Germline V gene data show CDR1 as SGHAT and CDR2 as FQNNGV. The CDR3 is 15 residues long. The CDR3 DNA is TGTGCCAGCAGCTTAGAGGTCTCGGACGGCCAAGAGCAGTTCTTC. It yields the protein CASSLEVSDGQEQFF.

V is TRBV4-3 and J is TRBJ2-1, with D unclear. The CDR3 loop spans 14 amino acids. From germline, CDR1 is LGHNA and CDR2 YSLEER. The V end lost 0 bases, the J end lost 8 bases, and 11 bases lay between the germline ends. CDR3 residues: CASSQETTRHEQFF. Here the CDR3 DNA reads TGCGCCAGCAGCCAAGAAACTACAAGGCATGAGCAGTTCTTC.

This clonotype was recorded at least ten times. The rearrangement joins TRBV11-2 to TRBJ1-3; D gene unclear. The CDR3 sequence is 16 residues long. Germline CDR1 is SGHAT and CDR2 is FQNNGV. With 5 bases removed from V and 4 bases from J, the gap between germline ends came to 18 bases. The CDR3 DNA reads TGTGCCAGCAGCCTTTACAGCGGCCCTTCGGGAAACACCATATATTTT. Its protein product is CASSLYSGPSGNTIYF. The full variable domain, with the rest looked up from reference TRBV11-2 and TRBJ1-3, is EAGVAQSPRYKIIEKRQSVAFWCNPISGHATLYWYQQILGQGPKLLIQFQNNGVVDDSQLPKDRFSAERLKGVDSTLKIQPAKLEDSAVYLCASSLYSGPSGNTIYFGEGSWLTVV.

This chain connects TRBV5-1 to TRBJ1-5; D remains unclear. The CDR3 runs 13 residues. Germline CDR1 and CDR2: SGHRS and YFSETQ. The ends were cut back, 0 bases at V and 6 bases at J, with 7 bases in the middle. The CDR3 DNA is TGCGCCAGCAGCTTGGACATAAGTCAGCCCCAGCATTTT. Residues: CASSLDISQPQHF.

This clonotype turned up a few times. The genes are TRBV19 and TRBJ2-7; D uncertain. CDR1 and CDR2 from the germline V gene are LNHDA and SQIVND (reference sequence). The CDR3 extends over 11 amino acids. The V and J ends lost 8 bases and 4 bases respectively, with 9 bases between them. The CDR3 here is CASRFGYEQYF. CDR3 in DNA: TGTGCCAGTCGATTCGGATACGAGCAGTACTTC.

The rearrangement joins TRBV12-3 or TRBV12-4 to TRBJ1-5, with 9 bases identical to TRBD1. With 3 bases clipped from V and 5 bases from J, the junction kept 8 bases outside the gene matches. This CDR3 comprises 16 residues. Written as DNA, the CDR3 is TGTGCCAGCAGTTTTCACCGGGACAGGGTGGATCAGCCCCAGCATTTT. Translated: CASSFHRDRVDQPQHF.

This clonotype has a handful of counts. The chain recombines TRBV27 with TRBJ2-5; 10 bases are shared with TRBD1. Germline V gene sequence: CDR1 MNHEY, CDR2 SMNVEV (reference sequence). The CDR3 sequence is 15 residues long. Losses at the gene ends were 3 bases for V and 4 bases for J; bases not matched to a gene: 5. CDR3 residues: CASSFLGQGGETQYF. CDR3 coding DNA: TGTGCCAGCAGTTTTTTAGGACAGGGGGGAGAGACCCAGTACTTC.

This clonotype was seen ten or more times. This chain joins TRBV3-1 and TRBJ2-2; D is unresolved. Germline V gene sequence: CDR1 LGHDT, CDR2 YNNKEL (reference sequence). The CDR3 totals 13 residues. The V end lost 4 bases, the J end lost 5 bases, and 8 bases lay between the germline ends. The CDR3 protein is CASSRIVTGELFF. The DNA of the CDR3 is TGTGCCAGCAGCCGCATAGTAACCGGGGAGCTGTTTTTT.

Here the CDR3 reads CSVPEGGGYTF. CDR3 bases: TGCAGCGTTCCGGAGGGTGGAGGCTACACCTTC. The chain is built from TRBV29-1 and TRBJ1-2; no definite D call. The CDR3 loop spans 11 amino acids. V was shortened by 5 bases and J by 8 bases, with 12 bases between the two germline ends. CDR1 and CDR2 (germline): SQVTM, ANQGSEA. Drawing the rest from reference TRBV29-1 and TRBJ1-2, the complete variable domain is SAVISQKPSRDICQRGTSLTIQCQVDSQVTMMFWYRQQPGQSLTLIATANQGSEATYESGFVIDKFPISRPNLTFSTLTVSNMSPEDSSIYLCSVPEGGGYTFGSGTRLTVV.

The chain joins TRBV7-6 to TRBJ1-1; D may be TRBD1 (5 bases). V lost 5 bases, J lost 7 bases, and 14 bases lay in between. The germline V gene has CDR1 SGHVS and CDR2 FNYEAQ. The CDR3 is 13 amino acids. CDR3 in amino acids: CASSPPGGDEAFF. The DNA for the CDR3 is TGTGCCAGCAGCCCCCCGGGGGGAGATGAAGCTTTCTTT.

The rearrangement links TRBV5-5 to TRBJ2-3; D not resolved. Trimming took 0 bases from V and 11 from J, leaving 13 bases between them. The CDR3 is 13 amino acids. Germline CDR1 reads SGHKS; CDR2 reads YYEKEE (reference sequence). The CDR3 DNA is TGTGCCAGCAGCTTGGTTACCGGGTCGCAGCAGTATTTT. Translating it yields CASSLVTGSQQYF.

V usage is TRBV7-2 and J usage is TRBJ1-5; no clear D gene. The V gene's germline CDR1 is SGHTA and CDR2 FQGNSA. This CDR3 region has 16 residues. V was clipped by 4 bases and J by 0 bases, with 13 bases between them. CDR3 coding DNA: TGTGCCAGCAGCTCGGGTGGGATTTATAGCAATCAGCCCCAGCATTTT. This codes for CASSSGGIYSNQPQHF.

This clonotype was counted only a few times. The chain couples TRBV27 to TRBJ2-1; a possible D gene is TRBD2 (6 bases). The CDR3 contains 15 residues. The germline CDR1 and CDR2 sequences are MNHEY and SMNVEV (reference sequence). Trimming stripped 6 bases from V and 5 bases from J, with 17 bases between. CDR3 sequence reads: CASSFFDGGNNEQFF. DNA of the CDR3: TGTGCCAGCAGCTTCTTTGATGGAGGGAACAATGAGCAGTTCTTC.

This clonotype was seen a handful of times. The CDR3 coding sequence is TGCGCCAGCAGCTTGGCGGACGGAGGCCGGGTCACCGGGGAGCTGTTTTTT. Encoded protein: CASSLADGGRVTGELFF. The genes are TRBV5-1 and TRBJ2-2, with D perhaps TRBD2 (5 bases). Germline CDR1 reads SGHRS; CDR2 reads YFSETQ. Trimming removed 0 bases at V and 4 bases at J, with 16 bases between. The length of the CDR3 is 17 residues.

The table lists this clonotype with a few counts. The chain employs TRBV29-1 and TRBJ2-5; 11 positions match TRBD1. This CDR3 contains 16 residues. Germline V CDR1 and CDR2: SQVTM, ANQGSEA. V lost 0 bases to trimming and J lost 3 bases; unmatched junction nucleotides: 6. The chain's CDR3 is CSVEDLGTGGEETQYF. CDR3 DNA: TGCAGCGTTGAAGATTTAGGGACAGGGGGGGAAGAGACCCAGTACTTC.

The V call is TRBV29-1, the J call TRBJ2-1; 7 nucleotides agree with TRBD2. CDR3 size: 13 residues. Germline assignment: CDR1 SQVTM and CDR2 ANQGSEA. V shed 1 base, J shed 13 bases, and the junction held 10 bases outside the gene matches. CDR3 bases: TGCAGCGTTGAAGCCTTCTCCGGGACTACCCAGTTCTTC. Residues: CSVEAFSGTTQFF.

The chain is built from TRBV6-5 and TRBJ2-7; 8 bases are a match to TRBD1. J lost 7 bases, V lost 2 bases, and 7 bases had no gene match. Germline CDR1 and CDR2: MNHEY and SVGAGI. This CDR3 contains 14 residues. CDR3 DNA: TGTGCCAGCAGTTACGGACAGGGTGCCAGTGAGCAGTACTTC. Encoded protein: CASSYGQGASEQYF.

This clonotype was seen a few times. J is TRBJ2-5 and V is TRBV7-9, with D possibly being TRBD2 (6 bases). The CDR3 contains 14 residues. The germline V gene has CDR1 SEHNR and CDR2 FQNEAQ (reference sequence). V shed 2 bases and J shed 5 bases, with 12 bases lying between them. The CDR3 DNA reads TGTGCCAGCAGCTTACAACTAGCTGAGGAGACCCAGTACTTC. Its protein product is CASSLQLAEETQYF. Looking up the rest from reference TRBV7-9 and TRBJ2-5 gives the full variable domain: DTGVSQNPRHKITKRGQNVTFRCDPISEHNRLYWYRQTLGQGPEFLTYFQNEAQLEKSRLLSDRFSAERPKGSFSTLEIQRTEQGDSAMYLCASSLQLAEETQYFGPGTRLLVL.

This chain connects TRBV7-9 to TRBJ1-4; D is uncertain. Trimming pared 1 base from V and 4 bases from J, leaving 7 bases between. This CDR3 is built from 14 residues. The germline gives CDR1 SEHNR, CDR2 FQNEAQ (reference sequence). The CDR3 is CASSLGSHNEKLFF. CDR3 DNA sequence: TGTGCCAGCAGCTTAGGCAGCCATAATGAAAAACTGTTTTTT.

The chain recombines TRBV29-1 with TRBJ1-1; TRBD1 might be the D (6 bases). Trimming pared 2 bases from V and 5 bases from J, leaving 12 bases between. The CDR3 has 13 amino acids. Looked up from germline, CDR1 is SQVTM and CDR2 is ANQGSEA. CDR3 loop: CSVERGGGTEAFF. The CDR3 bases are TGCAGCGTTGAACGAGGAGGGGGAACTGAAGCTTTCTTT.

The V and J genes are TRBV5-5 and TRBJ2-7; TRBD1 or TRBD2 may be the D gene (6 bases each). The CDR3 is 13 residues long. Deletions cut 4 bases from V and 2 bases from J, with 10 bases between. Germline loops: CDR1 SGHKS, CDR2 YYEKEE (reference sequence). As DNA, the CDR3 is TGTGCCAGCAGCCGGGGGCTCCCCTACGAGCAGTACTTC. Protein product: CASSRGLPYEQYF.